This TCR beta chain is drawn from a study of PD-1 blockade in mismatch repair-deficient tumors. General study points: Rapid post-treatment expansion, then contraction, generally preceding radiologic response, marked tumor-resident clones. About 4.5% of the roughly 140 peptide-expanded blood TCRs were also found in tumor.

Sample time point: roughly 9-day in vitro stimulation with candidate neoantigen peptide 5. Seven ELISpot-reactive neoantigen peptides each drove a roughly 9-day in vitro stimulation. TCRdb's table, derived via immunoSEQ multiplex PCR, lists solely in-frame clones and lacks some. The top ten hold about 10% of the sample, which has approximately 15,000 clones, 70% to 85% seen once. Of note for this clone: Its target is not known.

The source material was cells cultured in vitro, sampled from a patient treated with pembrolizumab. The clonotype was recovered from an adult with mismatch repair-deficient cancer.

The CDR3 region has the DNA TGTGCCAGCAGCCAGCATTTCGGGACTAGCGGGGGCTACGAGCAGTACTTC. This codes for CASSQHFGTSGGYEQYF. This chain uses TRBV4-2 with TRBJ2-7, with 14 bases matching TRBD2. V gave up 3 bases and J gave up 3 bases; unmatched junction bases: 7. This CDR3 contains 17 residues. The germline V gene encodes CDR1 LGHNA and CDR2 YNFKEQ.